The 23 T cell receptor beta chains presented below share a single source sample, sequenced in a study of CD8 T cells in Susac syndrome (dated by TCRdb to 2018 to 2020). To prepare the library, the immunoSEQ multiplex PCR assay was applied. RNA was extracted using the RNeasy kit, and roughly 0.45 to 1 ug of the RNA was reverse transcribed with random hexamers. TCRdb trimmed public reads at Q25 via fastp, called clones via MiXCR and kept in-frame beta chains. Each CDR3 protein appears once, grouped with its most common genes and DNA. In all, the sample holds under 200,000 distinct CDR3 sequences, and around 96% of those were seen once. 0.15% to 0.2% of the sample is in the top ten clones. The sample comprised CD8+ T cells from PBMCs. These receptors all stem from a human donor with multiple sclerosis.

The gene calls are TRBV28 and TRBJ2-7; 8 bases line up with TRBD1. Germline values: CDR1 MDHEN, CDR2 SYDVKM. This CDR3 contains 14 residues. J was trimmed by 5 bases and V by 6 bases; bases with no gene match: 9. For the CDR3, the DNA is TGTGCCAGCAGCGAGGGACAGGAGTTCCACGAGCAGTACTTC. It encodes CASSEGQEFHEQYF.

This chain connects TRBV7-9 to TRBJ2-7, with D tentatively TRBD1 (5 bases). The CDR3 spans 14 residues. The ends were cut back, 5 bases at V and 2 bases at J, with 13 bases in the middle. CDR1 and CDR2 (germline): SEHNR, FQNEAQ (reference sequence). The CDR3, as DNA: TGTGCCAGCAGCCACAAAGCAGGGACCTACGAGCAGTACTTC. This gives the protein CASSHKAGTYEQYF.

The V and J genes are TRBV6-1 and TRBJ2-7, with a weak D call TRBD1 (6 bases). Germline CDR1 and CDR2: MNHNS and SASEGT. There are 14 residues in the CDR3. Trimming shortened V by 4 bases and J by 1 base, and 11 bases separated the two germline ends. CDR3: CASSARDTSYEQYF. The CDR3 bases are TGTGCCAGCAGTGCAAGGGACACATCCTACGAGCAGTACTTC.

The chain recombines TRBV5-1 with TRBJ2-5; TRBD1 matches 7 bases. Trimming removed 5 bases from V and 3 bases from J; junction bases left unmatched: 10. This CDR3 is 15 amino acids long. Germline CDR1 reads SGHRS; CDR2 reads YFSETQ. The CDR3 loop is CASRSPGTAEETQYF. CDR3 DNA sequence: TGCGCCAGCAGGTCTCCTGGGACAGCCGAAGAGACCCAGTACTTC.

This chain joins TRBV18 and TRBJ2-7, with a possible D match to TRBD2 (6 bases). In germline, CDR1 is KGHSH, CDR2 LQKENI. The CDR3 contains 14 residues. V lost 6 bases and J lost 7, with 19 bases in between. The CDR3 here is CASSPRSGSWEQYF. The DNA of the CDR3 is TGTGCCAGCTCCCCCAGGAGCGGGTCCTGGGAGCAGTACTTC. Full variable domain (outside the CDR3, taken from reference TRBV18 and TRBJ2-7): NAGVMQNPRHLVRRRGQEARLRCSPMKGHSHVYWYRQLPEEGLKFMVYLQKENIIDESGMPKERFSAEFPKEGPSILRIQQVVRGDSAAYFCASSPRSGSWEQYFGPGTRLTVT.

The chain uses TRBV29-1 and TRBJ1-2; tentative D call: TRBD1 (5 bases). V was pared by 4 bases and J by 4 bases, with 16 bases between. The CDR3 extends over 14 amino acids. CDR1 is SQVTM, CDR2 ANQGSEA, per germline. CDR3 residues: CSVVGGSAGYGYTF. The CDR3, as DNA: TGCAGCGTTGTGGGGGGGTCGGCTGGCTATGGCTACACCTTC.

The J gene is TRBJ2-3, the V gene TRBV7-9, with D possibly TRBD2 on 6 matching bases. Trimming took off 5 bases at V and 0 bases at J, with 12 bases between the two ends. The germline V gene encodes CDR1 SEHNR and CDR2 FQNEAQ (reference sequence). This CDR3 comprises 15 residues. The CDR3 coding sequence is TGTGCCAGCAGCAAGAGACTAGGTAGCACAGATACGCAGTATTTT. It codes for CASSKRLGSTDTQYF. Full variable domain (remainder filled in from reference TRBV7-9 and TRBJ2-3): DTGVSQNPRHKITKRGQNVTFRCDPISEHNRLYWYRQTLGQGPEFLTYFQNEAQLEKSRLLSDRFSAERPKGSFSTLEIQRTEQGDSAMYLCASSKRLGSTDTQYFGPGTRLTVL.

J is TRBJ2-1 and V is TRBV11-1; tentatively, D is TRBD2 (7 bases). V was shortened by 5 bases and J by 8 bases, with 19 bases between the two germline ends. The CDR3 has 15 amino acids. CDR1 is SGHAT and CDR2 is FQDESV in the germline V gene (reference sequence). This CDR3 reads CASSPEGGGEDEQFF. The CDR3 DNA reads as TGTGCCAGCAGCCCCGAGGGGGGGGGCGAGGATGAGCAGTTCTTC.

The CDR3 spells CATSIRGGWNTEAFF. The CDR3 DNA is TGTGCCACCAGCATCAGGGGCGGTTGGAACACTGAAGCTTTCTTT. The rearrangement links TRBV15 to TRBJ1-1, with a weak D call TRBD1 (6 bases). V shed 4 bases and J shed 1 base, with 13 bases lying between them. The CDR3 covers 15 residues. From germline, CDR1 is LNHNV and CDR2 YYDKDF (reference sequence).

In DNA, the CDR3 is TGCAGCGTTGAAGGTGGCATCGGCGAGCAGTACTTC. Its translation is CSVEGGIGEQYF. The chain combines TRBV29-1 with TRBJ2-7; D not resolved. CDR3 size: 12 residues. Germline assignment: CDR1 SQVTM and CDR2 ANQGSEA. V lost 1 base to trimming and J lost 6 bases, with 10 bases between them.

The J gene is TRBJ1-1, the V gene TRBV29-1; D gene uncertain. Trimming shortened V by 7 bases and J by 3 bases, and 9 bases separated the two germline ends. This CDR3 has 11 amino acids. The V gene's germline CDR1 is SQVTM and CDR2 ANQGSEA. CDR3 amino acids: CSANSDTEAFF. In DNA form, the CDR3 reads TGCAGCGCAAACAGCGACACTGAAGCTTTCTTT.

This chain uses TRBV9 with TRBJ1-5, with unresolved D. Trimming left V 0 bases short and J 6 bases short, with 4 bases between. The germline V gene has CDR1 SGDLS and CDR2 YYNGEE. The CDR3 covers 12 residues. CDR3 sequence reads: CASSVASQPQHF. In DNA form, the CDR3 reads TGTGCCAGCAGCGTAGCTTCTCAGCCCCAGCATTTT.

The gene calls are TRBV12-3 or TRBV12-4 and TRBJ2-5; D is possibly TRBD2 (6 bases). The CDR3 is 12 amino acids. Trimming took 2 bases from V and 9 from J, leaving 10 bases between them. The CDR3 region is CASSLMWEAQYF. CDR3 DNA: TGTGCCAGCAGTTTAATGTGGGAGGCCCAGTACTTC.

This chain connects TRBV29-1 to TRBJ2-7; D not resolved. The CDR3 contains 11 residues. The germline V gene has CDR1 SQVTM and CDR2 ANQGSEA. V gave up 5 bases and J gave up 6 bases, with 11 bases separating them. The CDR3 protein is CSVYMVGEQYF. The CDR3 nucleotides read TGCAGCGTTTATATGGTTGGCGAGCAGTACTTC.

This sequence joins TRBV29-1 and TRBJ1-2; D is ambiguous. There are 14 residues in the CDR3. V lost 0 bases and J lost 1, with 9 bases in between. The germline V gene encodes CDR1 SQVTM and CDR2 ANQGSEA. This CDR3 is CSVEDRHLNYGYTF. The DNA for the CDR3 is TGCAGCGTTGAAGATCGCCACCTTAACTATGGCTACACCTTC.

This clonotype was counted a few times. The chain has TRBV29-1 and TRBJ2-7; D unclear. There are 11 residues in the CDR3. V was pared by 2 bases and J by 3 bases, with 5 bases between. The germline gives CDR1 SQVTM, CDR2 ANQGSEA. The CDR3 loop is CSVEHNYEQYF. Here the CDR3 DNA reads TGCAGCGTTGAACATAACTACGAGCAGTACTTC.

The chain employs TRBV14 and TRBJ2-1; weak D call: TRBD2 (6 bases). This CDR3 spans 15 amino acids. The V gene lost 4 bases and the J gene lost 8 bases, with 18 bases spanning the gap. The germline gives CDR1 SGHDN, CDR2 FVKESK. CDR3 sequence (DNA): TGTGCCAGCAGCCCGTGGGGGGATTCTGATGATGAGCAGTTCTTC. Amino acid sequence: CASSPWGDSDDEQFF.

V is TRBV7-9 and J is TRBJ2-5, with D possibly matching TRBD2 (6 bases). There are 12 residues in the CDR3. With 4 bases removed from V and 5 bases from J, the gap between germline ends came to 8 bases. The germline CDR1 and CDR2 sequences are SEHNR and FQNEAQ (reference sequence). The CDR3 nucleotides read TGTGCCAGCAGCTCGACTAGGGAGACCCAGTACTTC. The encoded protein is CASSSTRETQYF. Drawing the rest from reference TRBV7-9 and TRBJ2-5, the complete variable domain is DTGVSQNPRHKITKRGQNVTFRCDPISEHNRLYWYRQTLGQGPEFLTYFQNEAQLEKSRLLSDRFSAERPKGSFSTLEIQRTEQGDSAMYLCASSSTRETQYFGPGTRLLVL.

V and J are TRBV13 and TRBJ1-2; D remains ambiguous. Germline loops: CDR1 PRHDT, CDR2 FYEKMQ (reference sequence). The V gene lost 4 bases and the J gene lost 5 bases, with 11 bases spanning the gap. The CDR3 covers 13 residues. The CDR3 nucleotides are TGTGCCAGCAGCTCGACAATAAATTATGGCTACACCTTC. Its protein is CASSSTINYGYTF.

This chain uses TRBV6-6 with TRBJ1-1, with 7 bases aligning to TRBD1. Germline assignment: CDR1 MNHNY and CDR2 SVGAGI (reference sequence). V lost 5 bases and J lost 2; bases outside the gene matches: 5. The CDR3 is made up of 14 amino acids. CDR3: CASSRDSTNTEAFF. The CDR3 coding sequence is TGTGCCAGCAGTAGGGACAGTACCAACACTGAAGCTTTCTTT.

V gene TRBV5-6 combines with J gene TRBJ2-7, with unresolved D. Trimming cost V 4 bases and J 4 bases, with 12 bases left between them. CDR1 is SGHDT and CDR2 is YYEEEE in the germline V gene. The length of the CDR3 is 13 residues. The CDR3 bases are TGTGCCAGCAGCCCGGGTGGGGTTTACGAGCAGTACTTC. It codes for CASSPGGVYEQYF.

The V call is TRBV4-1, the J call TRBJ2-7, with D possibly matching TRBD2 (5 bases). This CDR3 is built from 18 residues. V lost 0 bases, J lost 2 bases, and 20 bases lay in between. From germline, CDR1 is MGHRA and CDR2 YSYEKL. This CDR3 is CASSQERIGGRAPYEQYF. The DNA of the CDR3 is TGCGCCAGCAGCCAAGAACGGATCGGCGGGCGAGCCCCCTACGAGCAGTACTTC.

The gene calls are TRBV20-1 and TRBJ1-1; D is ambiguous. The V gene's germline CDR1 is DFQATT and CDR2 SNEGSKA (reference sequence). V was trimmed by 0 bases and J by 0 bases, leaving 11 bases between them. The length of the CDR3 is 15 residues. DNA of the CDR3: TGCAGTGCTAGAGATCTTGGAGAGATGAACACTGAAGCTTTCTTT. Amino acids: CSARDLGEMNTEAFF.